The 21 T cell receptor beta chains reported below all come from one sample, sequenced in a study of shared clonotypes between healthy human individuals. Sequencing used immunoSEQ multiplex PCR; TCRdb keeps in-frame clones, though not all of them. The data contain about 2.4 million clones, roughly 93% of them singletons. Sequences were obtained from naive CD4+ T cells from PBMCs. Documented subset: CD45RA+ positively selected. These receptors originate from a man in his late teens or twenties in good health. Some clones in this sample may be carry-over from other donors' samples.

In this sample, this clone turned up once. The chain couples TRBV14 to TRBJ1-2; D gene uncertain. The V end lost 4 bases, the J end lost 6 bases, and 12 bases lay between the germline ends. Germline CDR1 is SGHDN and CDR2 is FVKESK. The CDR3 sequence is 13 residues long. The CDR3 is CASSLGRKDGYTF. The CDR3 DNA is TGTGCCAGCAGCCTAGGCAGGAAGGATGGCTACACCTTC. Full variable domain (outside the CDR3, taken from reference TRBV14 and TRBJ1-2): EAGVTQFPSHSVIEKGQTVTLRCDPISGHDNLYWYRRVMGKEIKFLLHFVKESKQDESGMPNNRFLAERTGGTYSTLKVQPAELEDSGVYFCASSLGRKDGYTFGSGTRLTVV.

The CDR3 spells CASSKSFSLNQPQHF. The CDR3 DNA is TGTGCCAGCAGTAAAAGTTTTTCCCTCAATCAGCCCCAGCATTTT. V and J are TRBV6-5 and TRBJ1-5; no clear D. Germline loops: CDR1 MNHEY, CDR2 SVGAGI. This CDR3 region has 15 residues. V was trimmed by 5 bases and J by 3 bases, leaving 14 bases between them.

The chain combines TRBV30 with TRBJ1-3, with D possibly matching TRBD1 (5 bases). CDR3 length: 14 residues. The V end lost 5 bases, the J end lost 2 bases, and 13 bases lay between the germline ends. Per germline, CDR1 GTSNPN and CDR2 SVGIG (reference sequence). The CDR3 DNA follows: TGTGCCTGGGGGGGAACAATGACTGGAAACACCATATATTTT. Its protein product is CAWGGTMTGNTIYF.

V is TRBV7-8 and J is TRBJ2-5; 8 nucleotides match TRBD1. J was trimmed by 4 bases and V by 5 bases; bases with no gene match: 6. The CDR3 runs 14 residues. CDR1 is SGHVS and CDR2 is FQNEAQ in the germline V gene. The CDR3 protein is CASSGDRGGETQYF. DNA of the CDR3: TGTGCCAGCAGCGGAGACAGGGGCGGAGAGACCCAGTACTTC. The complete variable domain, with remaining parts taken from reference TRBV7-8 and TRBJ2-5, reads GAGVSQSPRYKVAKRGQDVALRCDPISGHVSLFWYQQALGQGPEFLTYFQNEAQLDKSGLPSDRFFAERPEGSVSTLKIQRTQQEDSAVYLCASSGDRGGETQYFGPGTRLLVL.

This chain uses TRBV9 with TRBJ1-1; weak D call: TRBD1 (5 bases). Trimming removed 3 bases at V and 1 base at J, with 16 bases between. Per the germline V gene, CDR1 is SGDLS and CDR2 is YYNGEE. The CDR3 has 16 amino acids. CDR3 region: CASSEPPGHENTEAFF. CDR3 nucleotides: TGTGCCAGCAGCGAGCCCCCCGGACATGAGAACACTGAAGCTTTCTTT.

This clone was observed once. The CDR3 coding sequence is TGCGCCAGCAGCCCACCTTTTGGACAGGGCGGGAGCGGGGAGCTGTTTTTT. Translated: CASSPPFGQGGSGELFF. The gene calls are TRBV5-1 and TRBJ2-2; weak D call: TRBD1 (8 bases). V lost 4 bases to trimming and J lost 7 bases, with 23 bases between them. There are 17 residues in the CDR3. The germline V gene has CDR1 SGHRS and CDR2 YFSETQ.

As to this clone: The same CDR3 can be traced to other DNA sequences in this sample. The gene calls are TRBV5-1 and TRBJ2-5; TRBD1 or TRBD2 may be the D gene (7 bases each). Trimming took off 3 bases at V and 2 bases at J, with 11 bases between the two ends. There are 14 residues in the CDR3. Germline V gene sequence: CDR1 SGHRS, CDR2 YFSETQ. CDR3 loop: CASSWGGQQETQYF. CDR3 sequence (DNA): TGCGCCAGCAGCTGGGGGGGACAGCAAGAGACCCAGTACTTC.

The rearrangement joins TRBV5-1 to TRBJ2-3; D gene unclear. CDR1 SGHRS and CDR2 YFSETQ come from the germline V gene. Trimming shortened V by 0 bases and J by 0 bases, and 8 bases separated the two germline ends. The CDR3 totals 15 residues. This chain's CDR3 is CASSLEDGSTDTQYF. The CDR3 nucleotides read TGCGCCAGCAGCTTGGAAGACGGGAGCACAGATACGCAGTATTTT.

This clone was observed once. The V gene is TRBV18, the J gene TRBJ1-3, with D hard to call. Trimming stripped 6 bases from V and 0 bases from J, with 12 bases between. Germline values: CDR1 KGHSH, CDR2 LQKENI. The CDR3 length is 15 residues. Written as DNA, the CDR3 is TGTGCCAGCTCTTCCTCTGGCAGCTCTGGAAACACCATATATTTT. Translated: CASSSSGSSGNTIYF.

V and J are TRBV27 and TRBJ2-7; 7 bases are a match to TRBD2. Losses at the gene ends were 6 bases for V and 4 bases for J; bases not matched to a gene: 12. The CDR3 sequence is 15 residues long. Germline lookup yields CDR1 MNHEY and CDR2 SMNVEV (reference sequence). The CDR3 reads CASSRAGAVYYEQYF. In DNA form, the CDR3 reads TGTGCCAGCAGCCGTGCGGGAGCGGTGTATTACGAGCAGTACTTC.

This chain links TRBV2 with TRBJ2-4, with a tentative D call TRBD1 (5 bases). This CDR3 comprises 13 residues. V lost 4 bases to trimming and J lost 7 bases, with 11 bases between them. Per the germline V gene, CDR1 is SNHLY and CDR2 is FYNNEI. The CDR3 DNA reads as TGTGCCAGCAGTGGCCAGGGTGGGAACATTCAGTACTTC. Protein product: CASSGQGGNIQYF.

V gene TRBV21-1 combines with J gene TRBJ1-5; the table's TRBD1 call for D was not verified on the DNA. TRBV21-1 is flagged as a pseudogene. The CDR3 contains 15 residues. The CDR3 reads CASSKDRARNQPQHF. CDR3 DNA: TGTGCCAGCAGCAAAGACAGGGCCCGCAATCAGCCCCAGCATTTT.

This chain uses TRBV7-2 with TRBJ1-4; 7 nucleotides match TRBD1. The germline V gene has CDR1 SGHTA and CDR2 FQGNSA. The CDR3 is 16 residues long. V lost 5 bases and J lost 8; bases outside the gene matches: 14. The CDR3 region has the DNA TGTGCCAGCAGCCCAAAGGGGACAGCTCCGGGGGAAAAACTGTTTTTT. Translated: CASSPKGTAPGEKLFF.

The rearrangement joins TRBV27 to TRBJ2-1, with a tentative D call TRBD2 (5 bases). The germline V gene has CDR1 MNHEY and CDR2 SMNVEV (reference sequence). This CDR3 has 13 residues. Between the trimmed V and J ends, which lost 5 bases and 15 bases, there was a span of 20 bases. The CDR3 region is CASSLVSGVIRFF. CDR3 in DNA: TGTGCCAGCAGTCTCGTATCCGGGGTAATAAGGTTCTTC.

DNA for the CDR3: TGTGCCAGCAGCCCATACGGGGGAATTAATCAGCCCCAGCATTTT. This gives the protein CASSPYGGINQPQHF. The chain recombines TRBV7-9 with TRBJ1-5; TRBD1 is a possible D gene (5 bases). Germline CDR1 is SEHNR and CDR2 is FQNEAQ (reference sequence). V lost 5 bases and J 4 bases, leaving 15 bases between the germline ends. The CDR3 totals 15 residues.

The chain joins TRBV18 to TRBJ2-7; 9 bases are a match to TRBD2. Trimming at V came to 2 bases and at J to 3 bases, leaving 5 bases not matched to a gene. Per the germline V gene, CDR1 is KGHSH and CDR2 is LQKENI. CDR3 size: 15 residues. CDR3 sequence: CASSPVAGEVYEQYF. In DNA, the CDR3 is TGTGCCAGCTCACCAGTAGCGGGGGAGGTCTACGAGCAGTACTTC.

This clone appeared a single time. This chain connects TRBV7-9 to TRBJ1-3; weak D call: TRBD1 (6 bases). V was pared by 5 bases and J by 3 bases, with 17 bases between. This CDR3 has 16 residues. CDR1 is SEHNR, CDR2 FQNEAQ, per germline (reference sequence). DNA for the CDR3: TGTGCCAGCAGCCTACACGTCCGGACAGATGGAAACACCATATATTTT. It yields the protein CASSLHVRTDGNTIYF.

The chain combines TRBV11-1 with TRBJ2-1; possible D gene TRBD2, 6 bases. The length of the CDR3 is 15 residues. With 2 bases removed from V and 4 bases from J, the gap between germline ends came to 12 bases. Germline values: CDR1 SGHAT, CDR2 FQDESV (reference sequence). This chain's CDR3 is CASSLRDLDYNEQFF. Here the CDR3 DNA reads TGTGCCAGCAGCTTACGGGACTTGGATTACAATGAGCAGTTCTTC.

CDR3 nucleotide sequence: TGTGCCAGCAGTCCGGGGGGGGCCACCTACGAGCAGTACTTC. Its protein product is CASSPGGATYEQYF. V is TRBV7-2 and J is TRBJ2-7, with TRBD2 identical over 8 bases. Germline loops: CDR1 SGHTA, CDR2 FQGNSA. The CDR3 contains 14 residues. The V gene end was trimmed by 6 bases and the J gene end by 2 bases; junction bases not matched to a gene: 6.

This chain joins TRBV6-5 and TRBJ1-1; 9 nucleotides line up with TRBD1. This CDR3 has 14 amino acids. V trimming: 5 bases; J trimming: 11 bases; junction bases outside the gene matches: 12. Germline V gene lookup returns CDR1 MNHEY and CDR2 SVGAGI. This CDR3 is CASSEGQGFVGAFF. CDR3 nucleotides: TGTGCCAGCAGTGAGGGACAGGGCTTTGTGGGGGCTTTCTTT.

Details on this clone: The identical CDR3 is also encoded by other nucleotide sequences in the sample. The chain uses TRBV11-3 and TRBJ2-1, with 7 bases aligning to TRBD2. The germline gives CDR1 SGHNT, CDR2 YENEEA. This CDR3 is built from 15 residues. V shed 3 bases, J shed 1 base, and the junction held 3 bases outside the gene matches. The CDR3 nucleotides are TGTGCCAGCAGCTTGGGAGGGTTTTCCTACAATGAGCAGTTCTTC. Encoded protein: CASSLGGFSYNEQFF.